This T cell receptor beta chain is from a study of T-cell memory formation after mild COVID-19. This clonotype showed up many times. Germline CDR1 MDHEN, CDR2 SYDVKM. The J segment lost 3 bases and the V segment lost 6 bases, leaving 14 bases of the junction unmatched. The CDR3 contains 16 residues. TCRdb re-derived calls from the 5' RACE reads in MiXCR, one entry per CDR3 protein. The data hold roughly 450,000 distinct CDR3 sequences, with roughly 18% observed a single time. Sequencing input: PBMCs or a T cell subset sorted from them (not recorded which). This TCR derives from a man aged 18 to 29 who had mild COVID-19 (a few samples of this study predate the infection). Cell type and time point are not known. The rearrangement links TRBV28 to TRBJ2-7; 7 nucleotides match TRBD1. The CDR3 DNA is TGTGCCAGCAGCTCGAAGTTTATGGGACAGTACTACGAGCAGTACGTC. Amino acids: CASSSKFMGQYYEQYV.